This T cell receptor beta chain is from a study of cytomegalovirus exposure and HLA in healthy donors. General study findings and limits: Prediction of most subjects' HLA-A and HLA-B alleles by TCR beta sequences was reportedly accurate.

This CDR3 is built from 16 residues. Germline assignment: CDR1 MNHNS and CDR2 SASEGT. Concerning this clone itself: The antigen is not known. Relative to the germline gene, one junction end is altered; a read error may explain this.

Researchers ran the PCR with 60 Vbeta and 13 Jbeta primers. Clones were read by immunoSEQ multiplex PCR, and TCRdb kept only the in-frame ones, dropping some. The table includes approximately 150,000 clones, almost 80% detected once. This clonotype was obtained from a man between 40 and 49 years old in good health and CMV-seropositive. The V and J genes are TRBV6-1 and TRBJ2-6, with a tentative D call TRBD1 (5 bases). The sample was PBMCs. CDR3 amino acids: CASSEGIYSGANGLTF. The CDR3 coding sequence is TGTGCCAGCAGTGAAGGAATATATTCTGGGGCCAACGGCCTGACTTTC.